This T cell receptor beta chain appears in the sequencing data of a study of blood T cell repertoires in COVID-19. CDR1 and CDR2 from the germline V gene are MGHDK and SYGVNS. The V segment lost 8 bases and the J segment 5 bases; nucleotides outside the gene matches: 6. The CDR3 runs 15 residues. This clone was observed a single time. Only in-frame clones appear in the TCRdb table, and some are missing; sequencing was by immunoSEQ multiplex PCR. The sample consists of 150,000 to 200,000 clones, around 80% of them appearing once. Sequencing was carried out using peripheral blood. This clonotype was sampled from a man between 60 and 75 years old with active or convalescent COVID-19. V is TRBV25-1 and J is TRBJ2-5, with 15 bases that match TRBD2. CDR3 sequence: CASGGLAGGVETQYF. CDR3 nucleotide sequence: TGTGCCAGCGGGGGACTAGCGGGAGGCGTGGAGACCCAGTACTTC.